One and the same sample provided the 30 T cell receptor beta chains below, sequenced in a study of shared clonotypes between healthy human individuals. Using immunoSEQ multiplex PCR, the repertoire was profiled, and TCRdb retains in-frame clones only, with some absent. The data show roughly 1,000,000 clones, with 75% to 85% seen just once and 0.5% to 0.65% held by the top ten. Input material: memory CD4+ T cells from PBMCs. Subset given: CD45RA-negative fraction. Source of these receptors: a man aged 18 to 30 in good health. Some clones in this sample may be carry-over from other donors' samples.

This chain joins TRBV28 and TRBJ1-1; perhaps TRBD1 as D (6 bases). The CDR3 covers 14 residues. V shed 6 bases and J shed 5 bases, with 16 bases lying between them. The germline V gene encodes CDR1 MDHEN and CDR2 SYDVKM. Here the CDR3 DNA reads TGTGCCAGCAGGACCTCTTCAGGGGAGACTGAAGCTTTCTTT. It specifies CASRTSSGETEAFF.

CDR3 nucleotide sequence: TGCGCCAGCAGTATCCCTGTGCGGGGGCGCAACGAGCAGTACTTC. Encoded protein: CASSIPVRGRNEQYF. The V call is TRBV5-1, the J call TRBJ2-7, with D perhaps matching TRBD2 (7 bases). This CDR3 is built from 15 residues. V lost 5 bases and J 5 bases, leaving 20 bases between the germline ends. Germline CDR1 is SGHRS and CDR2 is YFSETQ.

This clone was picked up one time. The V gene is TRBV5-1, the J gene TRBJ2-7; D gene uncertain. Germline loops: CDR1 SGHRS, CDR2 YFSETQ. V was pared by 4 bases and J by 5 bases, with 16 bases between. The CDR3 has 14 amino acids. In nucleotides, the CDR3 is TGCGCCAGCAGCCTGGGCCCGGAGCTGAACGAGCAGTACTTC. Translation gives CASSLGPELNEQYF.

V gene TRBV5-1 combines with J gene TRBJ1-2; 8 bases are shared with TRBD1. The CDR3 is 15 amino acids. Germline loops: CDR1 SGHRS, CDR2 YFSETQ. The V gene end was trimmed by 0 bases and the J gene end by 6 bases; junction bases not matched to a gene: 7. The CDR3 region has the DNA TGCGCCAGCAGCTTGGCTGGACAGGGAGGGAATGGCTACACCTTC. This sequence encodes CASSLAGQGGNGYTF.

On this clone: With a far larger clone one base away, a read error is the likely cause. The sample contains more than one DNA sequence encoding this CDR3. The V and J genes are TRBV5-4 and TRBJ2-5; D possibly corresponds to TRBD1 (6 bases). Germline V gene lookup returns CDR1 SGHNT and CDR2 YYREEE (reference sequence). The V end was cut by 4 bases, the J end by 2 bases, with 9 bases between. There are 13 residues in the CDR3. The CDR3 coding sequence is TGTGCCAGCAGCCGGGGACAACAAGAGACCCAGTACTTC. This encodes CASSRGQQETQYF.

For this clone: The sample has other DNA sequences that encode this CDR3 too. The chain has TRBV18 and TRBJ2-5; D gene ambiguous. V was trimmed by 3 bases and J by 0 bases, leaving 5 bases between them. CDR1 KGHSH and CDR2 LQKENI come from the germline V gene. This CDR3 is built from 13 residues. CDR3 sequence (DNA): TGTGCCAGCTCACCTTCTTACCAAGAGACCCAGTACTTC. It specifies CASSPSYQETQYF.

The chain couples TRBV2 to TRBJ1-2; 10 positions match TRBD1. V lost 7 bases to trimming and J lost 6 bases; unmatched junction nucleotides: 8. Germline V gives CDR1 SNHLY, CDR2 FYNNEI. There are 14 residues in the CDR3. The CDR3 spells CASTLDRGVDGYTF. The CDR3 DNA reads TGTGCCAGCACCTTGGACAGGGGGGTAGATGGCTACACCTTC.

V and J are TRBV29-1 and TRBJ2-4; 11 nucleotides line up with TRBD1. The CDR3 sequence is 15 residues long. CDR1 is SQVTM and CDR2 is ANQGSEA in the germline V gene. V lost 8 bases, J lost 8 bases, and 14 bases stayed unmatched. The CDR3 nucleotides are TGCAGCTTATCGTCGCTGCCGGGACAGGGGGACATTCAGTACTTC. Amino acid sequence: CSLSSLPGQGDIQYF.

For this clone: The sample carries other DNA sequences with the same CDR3. The chain employs TRBV6-5 and TRBJ2-1, with a weak D call TRBD2 (5 bases). Germline CDR1 reads MNHEY; CDR2 reads SVGAGI. The CDR3 sequence is 15 residues long. V shed 0 bases and J shed 2 bases, with 8 bases lying between them. In DNA form, the CDR3 reads TGTGCCAGCAGTTACTCTCCCGGGGCCTACAATGAGCAGTTCTTC. It specifies CASSYSPGAYNEQFF.

This clone was picked up many times. This sequence joins TRBV19 and TRBJ2-1; 11 positions match TRBD2. The CDR3 runs to 17 residues. The V and J ends lost 5 bases and 8 bases, in that order; junction bases with no gene match: 14. Germline lookup yields CDR1 LNHDA and CDR2 SQIVND (reference sequence). The CDR3 is CASSLRPYSGRAHEQFF. The CDR3 coding sequence is TGTGCCAGTAGTCTCCGCCCCTATAGCGGGAGGGCCCATGAGCAGTTCTTC.

The gene calls are TRBV29-1 and TRBJ1-5; D is ambiguous. Looked up from germline, CDR1 is SQVTM and CDR2 is ANQGSEA. The V end lost 6 bases, the J end lost 5 bases, and 11 bases lay between the germline ends. The CDR3 sequence is 12 residues long. The CDR3 DNA follows: TGCAGCGTGGGAGACAACTATCAGCCCCAGCATTTT. As protein: CSVGDNYQPQHF. Full variable domain (remainder filled in from reference TRBV29-1 and TRBJ1-5): SAVISQKPSRDICQRGTSLTIQCQVDSQVTMMFWYRQQPGQSLTLIATANQGSEATYESGFVIDKFPISRPNLTFSTLTVSNMSPEDSSIYLCSVGDNYQPQHFGDGTRLSIL.

This chain uses TRBV5-1 with TRBJ2-5; tentatively, D is TRBD1 (8 bases). In germline, CDR1 is SGHRS, CDR2 YFSETQ. Trimming took off 4 bases at V and 7 bases at J, with 17 bases between the two ends. This CDR3 is 14 amino acids long. CDR3 loop: CASSPPTGGGTQYF. In nucleotides, the CDR3 is TGCGCCAGCAGCCCCCCAACAGGGGGGGGGACCCAGTACTTC.

The chain couples TRBV28 to TRBJ2-7; 8 bases line up with TRBD1. CDR3 length equals 14 residues. CDR1 MDHEN and CDR2 SYDVKM come from the germline V gene. The V gene end was trimmed by 3 bases and the J gene end by 4 bases; junction bases not matched to a gene: 5. CDR3 amino acids: CASSFQGAGYEQYF. CDR3 nucleotide sequence: TGTGCCAGCAGTTTCCAGGGGGCGGGGTACGAGCAGTACTTC.

This clone came up once. V gene TRBV4-3 combines with J gene TRBJ1-6; TRBD1 matches at 8 bases. The germline V gene encodes CDR1 LGHNA and CDR2 YSLEER. With V trimmed by 3 bases and J by 6 bases, 4 bases remained unmatched. This CDR3 is 15 amino acids long. CDR3 nucleotide sequence: TGCGCCAGCAGCCAGAGACAGGGGCGTAATTCACCCCTCCACTTT. It encodes CASSQRQGRNSPLHF.

CDR3 protein: CASSLTGEGTEAFF. In DNA form, the CDR3 reads TGCGCCAGCAGCTTAACAGGGGAAGGCACTGAAGCTTTCTTT. This chain uses TRBV5-1 with TRBJ1-1; 7 bases agree with TRBD1. CDR1 is SGHRS, CDR2 YFSETQ, per germline. CDR3 length: 14 residues. The ends lost 2 bases at V and 4 bases at J; junction bases unmatched: 5.

This clone occurred once. This chain joins TRBV15 and TRBJ2-2, with a weak D call TRBD2 (5 bases). Germline V gives CDR1 LNHNV, CDR2 YYDKDF (reference sequence). The CDR3 spans 14 residues. V gave up 0 bases and J gave up 7 bases, with 9 bases separating them. CDR3 in amino acids: CATSRDTGIGELFF. The CDR3 nucleotides are TGTGCCACCAGCAGAGATACGGGGATCGGGGAGCTGTTTTTT.

The chain employs TRBV2 and TRBJ2-3; D call uncertain. The CDR3 runs to 16 residues. Germline V gene lookup returns CDR1 SNHLY and CDR2 FYNNEI. V was pared by 7 bases and J by 1 base, with 18 bases between. The CDR3 DNA reads TGTGCCAGCATGGGTTCCCGTTGGTTCGGCACAGATACGCAGTATTTT. It is translated as CASMGSRWFGTDTQYF.

This chain joins TRBV5-1 and TRBJ1-3; 7 nucleotides agree with TRBD1. The germline V gene encodes CDR1 SGHRS and CDR2 YFSETQ. The CDR3 sequence is 16 residues long. J lost 0 bases, V lost 4 bases, and 7 bases had no gene match. The CDR3 region is CASSHPGGNSGNTIYF. CDR3 coding DNA: TGCGCCAGCAGCCACCCAGGGGGAAACTCTGGAAACACCATATATTTT.

This chain connects TRBV15 to TRBJ2-1, with TRBD1 identical over 7 bases. Germline lookup yields CDR1 LNHNV and CDR2 YYDKDF (reference sequence). The CDR3 length is 12 residues. The ends lost 5 bases at V and 14 bases at J; junction bases unmatched: 9. The CDR3 region has the DNA TGTGCCACCAGCGTCGGACAGGATCGGGAGTTCTTC. Protein product: CATSVGQDREFF.

This clone has only one observation. With a far larger clone one base away, a read error is the likely cause. V usage is TRBV30 and J usage is TRBJ2-1; TRBD2 matches at 11 bases. V was clipped by 2 bases and J by 8 bases; unmatched bases: 5. This CDR3 is 14 amino acids long. Per germline, CDR1 GTSNPN and CDR2 SVGIG (reference sequence). CDR3 residues: CAWSKGLAVDEQFF. The DNA of the CDR3 is TGTGCCTGGAGTAAGGGACTAGCGGTCGATGAGCAGTTCTTC.

This clone came up many times. This sample includes further DNA sequences coding for the same CDR3. The chain combines TRBV7-2 with TRBJ1-5, with TRBD1 as a possible D gene (5 bases). Trimming pared 3 bases from V and 1 base from J, leaving 7 bases between. The CDR3 spans 14 residues. Germline CDR1 and CDR2: SGHTA and FQGNSA. For the CDR3, the DNA is TGTGCCAGCAGCTTCCGGGACAGCAATCAGCCCCAGCATTTT. Translation: CASSFRDSNQPQHF.

The chain is built from TRBV5-1 and TRBJ2-6; no definite D call. The ends were cut back, 0 bases at V and 1 base at J, with 8 bases in the middle. The CDR3 runs to 16 residues. From germline, CDR1 is SGHRS and CDR2 YFSETQ. CDR3 in DNA: TGCGCCAGCAGCTTGGCGCCCGATTCTGGGGCCAACGTCCTGACTTTC. As protein: CASSLAPDSGANVLTF.

The chain is built from TRBV6-5 and TRBJ1-2, with D unresolved. CDR3 length: 16 residues. Germline V gene sequence: CDR1 MNHEY, CDR2 SVGAGI. V was shortened by 4 bases and J by 3 bases, with 18 bases between the two germline ends. CDR3 residues: CASSFAPPEGHYGYTF. As DNA, the CDR3 is TGTGCCAGCAGTTTTGCCCCGCCCGAAGGCCACTATGGCTACACCTTC.

This chain links TRBV9 with TRBJ1-4; D call uncertain. CDR3 length equals 15 residues. Germline V gene lookup returns CDR1 SGDLS and CDR2 YYNGEE. The V end was cut by 4 bases, the J end by 0 bases, with 10 bases between. CDR3 in DNA: TGTGCCAGCAGCTCGGGGTTTTCAACTAATGAAAAACTGTTTTTT. Translated: CASSSGFSTNEKLFF.

Of note for this clone: A far larger clone is one base from this, pointing to a likely read error. The sample carries other DNA sequences with the same CDR3. The chain couples TRBV5-1 to TRBJ2-7; 9 nucleotides agree with TRBD2. CDR3 length: 17 amino acids. Germline CDR1 reads SGHRS; CDR2 reads YFSETQ. CDR3 sequence (DNA): TGTGCCAGCAGCTTCACCCTTCGCGGGAGGGCCGTATACGAGCAGTACTTC. Translating gives CASSFTLRGRAVYEQYF.

In this sample, this clone turned up a few times. The chain combines TRBV4-2 with TRBJ1-3; D possibly corresponds to TRBD1 (6 bases). V lost 3 bases and J 7 bases, leaving 19 bases between the germline ends. This CDR3 is 16 amino acids long. Per germline, CDR1 LGHNA and CDR2 YNFKEQ. CDR3 residues: CASSQDLWGARNTIYF. CDR3 bases: TGTGCCAGCAGCCAGGACCTCTGGGGGGCTAGGAACACCATATATTTT.

The chain joins TRBV7-9 to TRBJ1-4; D remains unclear. The CDR3 spans 16 residues. Germline assignment: CDR1 SEHNR and CDR2 FQNEAQ (reference sequence). V was trimmed by 5 bases and J by 6 bases, leaving 19 bases between them. The CDR3, as DNA: TGTGCCAGCAGCCCCCTCCTTATCGGGCAGGATGAAAAACTGTTTTTT. Protein: CASSPLLIGQDEKLFF.

The gene calls are TRBV4-3 and TRBJ2-7, with TRBD2 matching 14 bases. The CDR3 consists of 17 residues. The V gene end was trimmed by 2 bases and the J gene end by 3 bases; junction bases not matched to a gene: 6. The germline gives CDR1 LGHNA, CDR2 YSLEER. The CDR3 spells CASSQSWGLAGVYEQYF. DNA of the CDR3: TGCGCCAGCAGCCAATCCTGGGGACTAGCGGGAGTCTACGAGCAGTACTTC.

The CDR3 sequence is CASSLLPVSSTDTQYF. CDR3 coding DNA: TGTGCCAGCAGCTTACTTCCAGTCTCTAGCACAGATACGCAGTATTTT. The V and J genes are TRBV7-3 and TRBJ2-3; D unresolved. CDR1 and CDR2 (germline): SGHTA, FQGTGA. CDR3 length: 16 residues. V dropped 2 bases and J dropped 0 bases, with 12 bases sitting between them.

This chain connects TRBV25-1 to TRBJ2-2; D unclear. The CDR3 runs 15 residues. Germline V lookup: CDR1 MGHDK, CDR2 SYGVNS. V lost 6 bases and J 1 base, leaving 12 bases between the germline ends. CDR3 DNA: TGTGCCAGCAGCGACCTCAGGCGGAACACCGGGGAGCTGTTTTTT. Protein: CASSDLRRNTGELFF.